The rows below give T cell receptor beta chains drawn from one sample of a study of T cell repertoires in cytomegalovirus infection. TCRdb independently ran MiXCR on the reads; one entry per CDR3 protein. The data contain a few hundred thousand distinct CDR3 sequences, approximately 26% of them seen just once; the ten biggest clones take up roughly an eighth. Sequenced material: PBMCs. All receptors derive from a human donor in good health (CMV status not recorded). Some clones in this sample may be carry-over from other donors' samples. Each CDR3 is given with its conserved first and last residue. D genes are given only for firm matches. The size entry is marked missing in some rows and otherwise reads once, few, many or a size class.

D gene	clone size	V gene	J gene	CDR3 DNA	CDR3 protein
TRBD2	many	TRBV2	TRBJ2-1	TGTGCCAGCAGTCCCCAGCCGACTAGCGGGAGGGGTGAGCAGTTCTTC	CASSPQPTSGRGEQFF
.	.	TRBV7-9	TRBJ2-2	TGTGCCAGCAACCCAGGGAGCACCGGGGAGCTGTTTTTT	CASNPGSTGELFF
.	.	TRBV5-8	TRBJ2-3	TGTGCCAGCAGCTTGGGCGAAGCCCGTACGCAGTATTTT	CASSLGEARTQYF
.	.	TRBV30	TRBJ1-1	TGTGCCTGGAGTAGTCAGGGAAACACTGAAGCTTTCTTT	CAWSSQGNTEAFF
.	many	TRBV7-2	TRBJ2-5	TGTGCCAGCAGCTCCCCTAACCAAGAGACCCAGTACTTC	CASSSPNQETQYF
.	few	TRBV6-1	TRBJ2-4	TGTGCCAGCAGCCCAGGACTTGCCCGAGCCAAAAACATTCAGTACTTC	CASSPGLARAKNIQYF
.	many	TRBV12-3/TRBV12-4	TRBJ2-2	TGTGCCAGCGGGGCCCGAGGCGCCAGAACCGGGGAGCTGTTTTTT	CASGARGARTGELFF
.	many	TRBV7-8	TRBJ1-3	TGTGCCAGCAGCTTAATTCGATGGGGTTTTGGAAACACCATATATTTT	CASSLIRWGFGNTIYF
.	once	TRBV7-3	TRBJ1-1	TGTGCCAGCAGCTTAGAACGGTCGAACACTGAAGCTTTCTTT	CASSLERSNTEAFF
TRBD1	few	TRBV7-2	TRBJ1-6	TGTGCCAGCGGGGGACAGGGGAACGGATCACCCCTCCACTTT	CASGGQGNGSPLHF
.	once	TRBV30	TRBJ2-1	TGTGCCTGGAGCGGGACCTACAATGAGCAGTTCTTC	CAWSGTYNEQFF
.	.	TRBV27	TRBJ2-7	TGTGCCAGCAGTTTAACTCGGCGGGTAGAGCAGTACTTC	CASSLTRRVEQYF
.	few	TRBV28	TRBJ2-3	TGTGCCAGCAGTTCTTCCCCCTTGACGGCAGTGAGAGATACGCAGTATTTT	CASSSSPLTAVRDTQYF
.	once	TRBV7-2	TRBJ1-2	TGTGCCAGCAGCTCCGCAGCCAGGGATGGCTACACCTTC	CASSSAARDGYTF
TRBD2	few	TRBV7-2	TRBJ2-2	TGTGCCAGCAGCCCAATGGGCGGGAGCGGGACCGGGGAGCTGTTTTTT	CASSPMGGSGTGELFF
.	few	TRBV20-1	TRBJ2-7	TGCAGTGCAGAAGGGCAGGGGGGATCCTACGAGCAGTACTTC	CSAEGQGGSYEQYF
.	.	TRBV30	TRBJ2-5	TGTGCCTGGGCGGGACTGGGAGAGACCCAGTACTTC	CAWAGLGETQYF
.	.	TRBV4-3	TRBJ2-1	TGCGCCAGCAGCCCTGACGTCCCGGGAGCCGCGAACTACTACAATGAGCAGTTCTTC	CASSPDVPGAANYYNEQFF
.	.	TRBV5-4	TRBJ1-5	TGTGCCAGCAGCTTGGTGACAGTCAATCAGCCCCAGCATTTT	CASSLVTVNQPQHF
TRBD1	.	TRBV7-9	TRBJ1-2	TGTGCCAGCAGCTCCCGGACAGGAGCTAACTATGGCTACACCTTC	CASSSRTGANYGYTF
.	many	TRBV7-2	TRBJ1-5	TGTGCCAGCAGCCCGCTGCCGGCGGGGGCCGTCACGCCCCAGCATTTT	CASSPLPAGAVTPQHF
.	few	TRBV28	TRBJ1-5	TGTGCCAGCAGCCGCGTATGGGCTCGAGCCGAGCCCCAGCATTTT	CASSRVWARAEPQHF
TRBD1	.	TRBV6-1	TRBJ2-3	TGTGCCAGCAGAGGGGACAGGGATACGCAGTATTTT	CASRGDRDTQYF
.	once	TRBV20-1	TRBJ2-3	TGCAGTGCCAGAAAGACTCGAACGGCTGGGGATACGCAGTATTTT	CSARKTRTAGDTQYF
.	once	TRBV15	TRBJ1-5	TGTGCCACCAGCGGACGGGAAAATCAGCCCCAGCATTTT	CATSGRENQPQHF
TRBD2	.	TRBV7-2	TRBJ2-7	TGTGCCAGCAGCTCGACTAGCAGCTACGAGCAGTACTTC	CASSSTSSYEQYF
TRBD2	.	TRBV4-3	TRBJ2-4	TGCGCCAGCAGCCAAGGGGGAGGAGCGGGAGGGATGGGAGGTAAAAACATTCAGTACTTC	CASSQGGGAGGMGGKNIQYF